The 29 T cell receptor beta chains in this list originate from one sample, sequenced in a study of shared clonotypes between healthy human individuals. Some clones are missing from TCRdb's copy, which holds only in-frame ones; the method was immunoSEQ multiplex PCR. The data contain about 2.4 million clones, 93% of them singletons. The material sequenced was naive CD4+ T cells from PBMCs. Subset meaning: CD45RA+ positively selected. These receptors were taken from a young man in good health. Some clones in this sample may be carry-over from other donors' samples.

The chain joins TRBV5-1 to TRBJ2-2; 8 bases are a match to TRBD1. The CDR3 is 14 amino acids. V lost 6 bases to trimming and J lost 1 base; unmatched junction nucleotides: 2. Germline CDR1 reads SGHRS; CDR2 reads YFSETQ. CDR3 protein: CASKGQGNTGELFF. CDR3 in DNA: TGCGCCAGCAAAGGACAGGGGAACACCGGGGAGCTGTTTTTT.

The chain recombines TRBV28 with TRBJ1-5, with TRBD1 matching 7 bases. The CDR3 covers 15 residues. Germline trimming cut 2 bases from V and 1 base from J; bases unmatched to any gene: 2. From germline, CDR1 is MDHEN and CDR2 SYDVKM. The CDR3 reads CASSLDRESNQPQHF. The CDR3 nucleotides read TGTGCCAGCAGTTTAGACAGGGAAAGCAATCAGCCCCAGCATTTT. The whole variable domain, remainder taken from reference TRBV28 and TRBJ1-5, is DVKVTQSSRYLVKRTGEKVFLECVQDMDHENMFWYRQDPGLGLRLIYFSYDVKMKEKGDIPEGYSVSREKKERFSLILESASTNQTSMYLCASSLDRESNQPQHFGDGTRLSIL.

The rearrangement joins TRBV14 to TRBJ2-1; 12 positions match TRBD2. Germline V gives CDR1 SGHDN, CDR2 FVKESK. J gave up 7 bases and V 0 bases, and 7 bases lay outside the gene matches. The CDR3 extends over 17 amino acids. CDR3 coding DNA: TGTGCCAGCAGCCAAGAGCGGCTAGCGGGAGGGCCTAATGAGCAGTTCTTC. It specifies CASSQERLAGGPNEQFF. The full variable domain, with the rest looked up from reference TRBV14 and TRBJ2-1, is EAGVTQFPSHSVIEKGQTVTLRCDPISGHDNLYWYRRVMGKEIKFLLHFVKESKQDESGMPNNRFLAERTGGTYSTLKVQPAELEDSGVYFCASSQERLAGGPNEQFFGPGTRLTVL.

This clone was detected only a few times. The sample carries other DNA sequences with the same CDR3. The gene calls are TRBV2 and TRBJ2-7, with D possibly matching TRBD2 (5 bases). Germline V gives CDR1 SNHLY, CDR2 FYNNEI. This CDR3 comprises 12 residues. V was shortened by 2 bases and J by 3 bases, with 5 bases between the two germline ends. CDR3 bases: TGTGCCAGCAGTGAAACTAGCTACGAGCAGTACTTC. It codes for CASSETSYEQYF.

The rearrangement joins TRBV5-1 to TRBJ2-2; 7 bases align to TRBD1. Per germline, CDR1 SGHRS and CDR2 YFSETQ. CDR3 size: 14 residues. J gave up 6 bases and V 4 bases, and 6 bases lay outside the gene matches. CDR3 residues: CASSPGTVAGELFF. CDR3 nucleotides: TGCGCCAGCAGCCCTGGGACAGTGGCCGGGGAGCTGTTTTTT.

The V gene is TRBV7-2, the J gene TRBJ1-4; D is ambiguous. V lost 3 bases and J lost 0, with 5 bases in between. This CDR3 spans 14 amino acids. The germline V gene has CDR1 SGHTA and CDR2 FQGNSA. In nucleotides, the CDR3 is TGTGCCAGCAGCTTCTCTCCAACTAATGAAAAACTGTTTTTT. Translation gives CASSFSPTNEKLFF.

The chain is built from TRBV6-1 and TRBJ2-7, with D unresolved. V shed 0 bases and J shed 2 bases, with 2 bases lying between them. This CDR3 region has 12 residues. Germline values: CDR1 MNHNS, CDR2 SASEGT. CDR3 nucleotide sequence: TGTGCCAGCAGTGAAGCAACCTACGAGCAGTACTTC. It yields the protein CASSEATYEQYF.

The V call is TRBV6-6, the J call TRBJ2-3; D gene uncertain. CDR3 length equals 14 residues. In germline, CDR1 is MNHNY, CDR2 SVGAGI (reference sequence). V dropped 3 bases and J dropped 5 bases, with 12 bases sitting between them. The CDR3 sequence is CASSYTPGIDTQYF. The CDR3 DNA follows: TGTGCCAGCAGTTATACCCCCGGAATAGATACGCAGTATTTT.

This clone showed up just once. This chain's CDR3 is CASSQVVQIETQYF. The CDR3 DNA follows: TGCGCCAGCAGCCAAGTAGTACAGATCGAGACCCAGTACTTC. The chain couples TRBV4-1 to TRBJ2-5; D is ambiguous. Germline-derived CDR1 and CDR2 are MGHRA and YSYEKL. The CDR3 has 14 residues. Trimming cost V 1 base and J 5 bases, with 11 bases left between them.

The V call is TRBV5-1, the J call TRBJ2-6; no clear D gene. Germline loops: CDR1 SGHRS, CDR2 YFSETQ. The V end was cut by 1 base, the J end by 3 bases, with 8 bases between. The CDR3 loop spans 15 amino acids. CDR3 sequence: CASSLLTVGANVLTF. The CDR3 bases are TGCGCCAGCAGCTTGCTAACAGTTGGGGCCAACGTCCTGACTTTC.

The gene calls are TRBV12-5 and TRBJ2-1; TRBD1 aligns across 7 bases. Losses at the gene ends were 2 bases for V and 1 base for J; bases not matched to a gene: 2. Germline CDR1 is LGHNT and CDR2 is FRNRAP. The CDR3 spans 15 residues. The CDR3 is CASGLRQGSYNEQFF. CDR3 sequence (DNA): TGTGCTAGTGGTTTGAGACAGGGATCCTACAATGAGCAGTTCTTC.

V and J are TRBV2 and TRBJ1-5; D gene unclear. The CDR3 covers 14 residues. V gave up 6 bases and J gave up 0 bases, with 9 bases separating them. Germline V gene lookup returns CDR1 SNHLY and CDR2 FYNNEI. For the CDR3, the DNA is TGTGCCAGCAGCGGATTTGATAGCAATCAGCCCCAGCATTTT. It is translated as CASSGFDSNQPQHF.

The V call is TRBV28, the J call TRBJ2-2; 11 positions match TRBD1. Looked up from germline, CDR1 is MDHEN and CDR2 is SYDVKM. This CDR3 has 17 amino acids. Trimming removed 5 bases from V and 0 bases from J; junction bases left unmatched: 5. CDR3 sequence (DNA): TGTGCCAGCAGTCCATGGACAGGGGGCGCGAACACCGGGGAGCTGTTTTTT. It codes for CASSPWTGGANTGELFF.

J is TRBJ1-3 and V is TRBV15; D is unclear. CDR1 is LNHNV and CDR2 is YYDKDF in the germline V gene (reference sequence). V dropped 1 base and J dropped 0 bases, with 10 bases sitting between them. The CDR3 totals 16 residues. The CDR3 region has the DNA TGTGCCACCAGCAGAGGGACGGATAGCTCTGGAAACACCATATATTTT. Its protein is CATSRGTDSSGNTIYF.

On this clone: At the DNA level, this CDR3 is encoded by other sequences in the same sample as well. The CDR3 reads CASSATSGRTDTQYF. The DNA of the CDR3 is TGTGCCAGCAGCGCGACTAGCGGGAGGACAGATACGCAGTATTTT. V usage is TRBV9 and J usage is TRBJ2-3; 13 nucleotides match TRBD2. Per germline, CDR1 SGDLS and CDR2 YYNGEE. The CDR3 has 15 amino acids. Germline trimming cut 3 bases from V and 3 bases from J; bases unmatched to any gene: 1.

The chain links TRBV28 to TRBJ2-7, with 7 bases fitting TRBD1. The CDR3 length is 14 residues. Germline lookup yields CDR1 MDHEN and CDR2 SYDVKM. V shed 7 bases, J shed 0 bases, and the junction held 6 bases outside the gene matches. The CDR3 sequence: CASTKQGSSYEQYF. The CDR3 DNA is TGTGCCAGCACTAAACAGGGGAGCTCCTACGAGCAGTACTTC.

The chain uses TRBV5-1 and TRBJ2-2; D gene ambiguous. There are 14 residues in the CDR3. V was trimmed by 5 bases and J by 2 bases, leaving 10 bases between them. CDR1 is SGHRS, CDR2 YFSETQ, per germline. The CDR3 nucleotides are TGCGCCAGCAGGGAAAACTCAAACACCGGGGAGCTGTTTTTT. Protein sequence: CASRENSNTGELFF.

The CDR3 sequence is CASSQRTGVDTGELFF. The CDR3 DNA follows: TGTGCCAGCAGCCAAAGGACAGGGGTGGACACCGGGGAGCTGTTTTTT. This chain uses TRBV4-2 with TRBJ2-2; TRBD1 aligns across 9 bases. V lost 2 bases, J lost 3 bases, and 4 bases stayed unmatched. CDR3 size: 16 residues. CDR1 is LGHNA and CDR2 is YNFKEQ in the germline V gene.

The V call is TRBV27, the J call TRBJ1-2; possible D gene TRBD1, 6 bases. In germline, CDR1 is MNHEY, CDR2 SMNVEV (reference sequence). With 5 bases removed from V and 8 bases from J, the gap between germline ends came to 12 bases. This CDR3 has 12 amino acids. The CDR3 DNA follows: TGTGCCAGCAGTGGCAGGGGTTGGGGCTACACCTTC. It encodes CASSGRGWGYTF.

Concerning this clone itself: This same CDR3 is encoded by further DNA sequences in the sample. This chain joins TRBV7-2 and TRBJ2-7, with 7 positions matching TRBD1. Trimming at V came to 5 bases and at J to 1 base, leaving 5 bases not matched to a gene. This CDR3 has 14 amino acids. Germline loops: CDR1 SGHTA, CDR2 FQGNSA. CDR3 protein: CASSPGGRSYEQYF. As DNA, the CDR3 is TGTGCCAGCAGCCCAGGGGGAAGATCCTACGAGCAGTACTTC. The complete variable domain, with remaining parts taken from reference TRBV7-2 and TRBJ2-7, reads GAGVSQSPSNKVTEKGKDVELRCDPISGHTALYWYRQSLGQGLEFLIYFQGNSAPDKSGLPSDRFSAERTGGSVSTLTIQRTQQEDSAVYLCASSPGGRSYEQYFGPGTRLTVT.

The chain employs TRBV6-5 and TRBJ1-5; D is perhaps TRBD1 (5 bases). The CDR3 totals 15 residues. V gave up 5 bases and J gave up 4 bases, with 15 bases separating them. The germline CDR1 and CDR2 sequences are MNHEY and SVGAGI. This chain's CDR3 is CASSTGREGNQPQHF. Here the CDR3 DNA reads TGTGCCAGCAGTACGGGACGAGAGGGTAATCAGCCCCAGCATTTT.

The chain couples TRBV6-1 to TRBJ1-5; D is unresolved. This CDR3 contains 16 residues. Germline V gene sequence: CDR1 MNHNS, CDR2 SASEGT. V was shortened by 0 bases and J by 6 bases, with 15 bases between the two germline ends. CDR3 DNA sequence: TGTGCCAGCAGTGAAGCAGGGTGGGCGGGTATTCAGCCCCAGCATTTT. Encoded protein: CASSEAGWAGIQPQHF.

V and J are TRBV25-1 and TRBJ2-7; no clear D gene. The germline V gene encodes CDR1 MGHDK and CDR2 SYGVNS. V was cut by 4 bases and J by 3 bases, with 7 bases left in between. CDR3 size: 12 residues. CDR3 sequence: CASSGQDYEQYF. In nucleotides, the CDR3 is TGTGCCAGCAGTGGACAAGACTACGAGCAGTACTTC.

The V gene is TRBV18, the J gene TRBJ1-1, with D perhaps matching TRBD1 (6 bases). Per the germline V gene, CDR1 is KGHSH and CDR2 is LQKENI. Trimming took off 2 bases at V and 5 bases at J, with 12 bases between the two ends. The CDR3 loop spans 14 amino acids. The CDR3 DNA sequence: TGTGCCAGCTCACCATACAGGGACGGGACTGAAGCTTTCTTT. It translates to CASSPYRDGTEAFF.

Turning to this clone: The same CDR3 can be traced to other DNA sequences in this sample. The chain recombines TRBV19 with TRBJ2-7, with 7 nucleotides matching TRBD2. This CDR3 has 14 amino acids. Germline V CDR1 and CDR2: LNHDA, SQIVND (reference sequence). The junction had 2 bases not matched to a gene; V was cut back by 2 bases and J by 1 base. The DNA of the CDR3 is TGTGCCAGTAGTATACAGGGAGGGTCCTACGAGCAGTACTTC. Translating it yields CASSIQGGSYEQYF.

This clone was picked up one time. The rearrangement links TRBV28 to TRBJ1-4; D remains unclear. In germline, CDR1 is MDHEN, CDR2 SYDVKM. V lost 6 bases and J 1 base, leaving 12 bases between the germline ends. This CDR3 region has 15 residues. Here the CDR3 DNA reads TGTGCCAGCAGGCCGGGTGGGAGAACTAATGAAAAACTGTTTTTT. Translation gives CASRPGGRTNEKLFF.

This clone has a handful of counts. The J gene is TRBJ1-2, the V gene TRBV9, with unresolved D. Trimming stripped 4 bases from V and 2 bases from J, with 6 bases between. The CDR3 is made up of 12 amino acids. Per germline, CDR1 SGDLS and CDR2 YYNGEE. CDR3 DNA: TGTGCCAGCAGCAGGGTGAACTATGGCTACACCTTC. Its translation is CASSRVNYGYTF.

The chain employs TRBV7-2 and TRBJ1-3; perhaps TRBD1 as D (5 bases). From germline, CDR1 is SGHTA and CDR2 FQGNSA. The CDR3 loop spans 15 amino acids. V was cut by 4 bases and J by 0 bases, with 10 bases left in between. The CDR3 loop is CASSSRGTSGNTIYF. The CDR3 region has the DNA TGTGCCAGCAGCTCCCGGGGGACCTCTGGAAACACCATATATTTT.

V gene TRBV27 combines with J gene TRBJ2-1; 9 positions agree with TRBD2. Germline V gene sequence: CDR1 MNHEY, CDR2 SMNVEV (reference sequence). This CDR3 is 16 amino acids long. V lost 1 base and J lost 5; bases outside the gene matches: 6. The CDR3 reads CASSLLGREGNNEQFF. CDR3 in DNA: TGTGCCAGCAGTTTATTGGGGCGGGAGGGGAACAATGAGCAGTTCTTC.